This entry is about one T cell receptor (beta chain). Its antigen is not identified. The data stem from a study of T cell repertoires in cytomegalovirus infection. Germline lookup yields CDR1 LNHNV and CDR2 YYDKDF (reference sequence). V dropped 3 bases and J dropped 1 base, with 13 bases sitting between them. This CDR3 spans 16 amino acids. General study results and limits: Adding up the frequency of public TCR beta families identified people who carried CMV plus the relevant HLA.

TCRdb fed the reads into MiXCR, producing one record per CDR3 protein. Here the sample spans about half a million distinct CDR3 sequences, roughly 43% being singletons. The TCR comes from a human donor in good health (CMV status not recorded). Some clones in this sample may be carry-over from other donors' samples. This chain uses TRBV15 with TRBJ1-5; TRBD1 might be the D (5 bases). Sequencing was performed on cultured PBMCs, taken from culture after CMV antigen stimulation. This chain's CDR3 is CATSRGPARSNQPQHF. CDR3 DNA sequence: TGTGCCACCAGCAGGGGACCTGCTAGGAGCAATCAGCCCCAGCATTTT. The full variable domain, rest sourced from reference TRBV15 and TRBJ1-5, is DAMVIQNPRYQVTQFGKPVTLSCSQTLNHNVMYWYQQKSSQAPKLLFHYYDKDFNNEADTPDNFQSRRPNTSFCFLDIRSPGLGDTAMYLCATSRGPARSNQPQHFGDGTRLSIL.